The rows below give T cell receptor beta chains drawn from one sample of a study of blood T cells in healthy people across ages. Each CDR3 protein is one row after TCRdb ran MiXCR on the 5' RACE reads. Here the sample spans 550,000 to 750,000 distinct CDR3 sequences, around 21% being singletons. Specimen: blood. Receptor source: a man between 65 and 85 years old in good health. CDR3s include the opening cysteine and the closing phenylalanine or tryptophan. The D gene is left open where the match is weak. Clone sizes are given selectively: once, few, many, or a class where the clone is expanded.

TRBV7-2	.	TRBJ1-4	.	TGTGCCAGCAGCTTAGGCCGGGGGGCCTTTTCAACTAATGAAAAACTGTTTTTT	CASSLGRGAFSTNEKLFF
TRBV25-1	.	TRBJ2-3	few	TGTGCCAGCAGTGAAAGCAAACCTAGCACAGATACGCAGTATTTT	CASSESKPSTDTQYF
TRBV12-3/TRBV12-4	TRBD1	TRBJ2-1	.	TGTGCCAGCAGGGGGACAGGGCGGGATGAGCAGTTCTTC	CASRGTGRDEQFF
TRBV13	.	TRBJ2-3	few	TGTGCCAGCAGCTTACTACCGGGAGAGCATATGTATTTT	CASSLLPGEHMYF
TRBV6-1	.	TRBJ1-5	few	TGTGCCAGCGGGGATTGGGGCCTGAACATTGATCAGCCCCAGCATTTT	CASGDWGLNIDQPQHF
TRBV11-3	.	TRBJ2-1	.	TGTGCCAGCAGCTTAGGGCAGATCGGGGATGAGCAGTTCTTC	CASSLGQIGDEQFF
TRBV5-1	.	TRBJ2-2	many	TGCGCCAGCAGCCCACAGGGCGACACCGGGGAGCTGTTTTTT	CASSPQGDTGELFF
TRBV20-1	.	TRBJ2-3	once	TGCAGCCCTAGCAGATCTAGCACAGATACGCAGTATTTT	CSPSRSSTDTQYF
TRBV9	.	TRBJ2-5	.	TGTGCCAGCAGCGTAGGAAATGGAGAGACCCAGTACTTC	CASSVGNGETQYF
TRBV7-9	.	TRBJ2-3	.	TGTGCCAGCAGCTTACTGGGCCAACCGGGTAGAGATACGCAGTATTTT	CASSLLGQPGRDTQYF
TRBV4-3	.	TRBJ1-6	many	TGCGCCAGCAGCCAAGGACGGGATAATTCACCCCTCCACTTT	CASSQGRDNSPLHF
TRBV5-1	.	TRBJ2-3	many	TGCGCCAGCAGCCCGAATCAGGGTACGCAGTATTTT	CASSPNQGTQYF
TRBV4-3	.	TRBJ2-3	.	TGCGCCAGCAGCCAAGACGTCTATTCAGATACGCAGTATTTT	CASSQDVYSDTQYF
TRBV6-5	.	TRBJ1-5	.	TGTGCCAGCAGTGGGTACAATCAGCCCCAGCATTTT	CASSGYNQPQHF